This TCR beta chain was profiled in a study of control samples from healthy donors and cancer patients. Using immunoSEQ multiplex PCR, the repertoire was profiled, and TCRdb retains in-frame clones only, with some absent. The sample consists of 70,000 to 75,000 clones, about 94% of them appearing once. The CDR3 runs to 14 residues. V dropped 3 bases and J dropped 0 bases, with 9 bases sitting between them. The V gene's germline CDR1 is SEHNR and CDR2 FQNEAQ (reference sequence). The TCR was taken from a woman under 40 in good health. The chain recombines TRBV7-9 with TRBJ2-7; D ambiguous. The source material was blood. The CDR3 sequence: CASSFAEASYEQYF. The CDR3 bases are TGTGCCAGCAGCTTTGCAGAAGCCTCCTACGAGCAGTACTTC.